Below, 21 T cell receptor beta chains from the same sample are listed, as sequenced in a study of CD8+ T cells in alopecia areata. The authors extracted RNA and reverse transcribed it into cDNA as the sequencing template. This table comes from immunoSEQ multiplex PCR, and its TCRdb copy is limited to in-frame clones, with some not included. Found here are roughly 97,000 clones, 41% of them singletons; the top ten hold roughly 1.3%. The sequenced sample consisted of CD4+ T cells sorted from blood. These receptors were taken from a human donor with alopecia areata.

As regards this clone: The junction shows a germline mismatch at one end, possibly a read error. This sequence joins TRBV6-1 and TRBJ1-1, with D unresolved. CDR3 length equals 13 residues. Germline V CDR1 and CDR2: MNHNS, SASEGT. In DNA, the CDR3 is TGTGCCGGCAGTGAAACTGTGAACACTGAAGCTTTCTTT. It yields the protein CAGSETVNTEAFF.

The chain links TRBV15 to TRBJ2-5; the D gene is possibly TRBD2 (5 bases). Trimming removed 8 bases at V and 4 bases at J, with 11 bases between. The CDR3 runs to 12 residues. Germline CDR1 is LNHNV and CDR2 is YYDKDF (reference sequence). CDR3 DNA: TGTGCCACCGCCCGTCGGGGAGAGACCCAGTACTTC. This sequence encodes CATARRGETQYF.

This clone has only a few counts. The chain recombines TRBV7-2 with TRBJ2-5, with a weak D call TRBD1 (6 bases). V gave up 4 bases and J gave up 2 bases, with 8 bases separating them. Per germline, CDR1 SGHTA and CDR2 FQGNSA. The CDR3 spans 13 residues. The CDR3 bases are TGTGCCAGCAGCTACAGGGTTCAAGAGACCCAGTACTTC. Its translation is CASSYRVQETQYF. The entire variable domain, with the rest obtained from reference TRBV7-2 and TRBJ2-5, is as follows: GAGVSQSPSNKVTEKGKDVELRCDPISGHTALYWYRQSLGQGLEFLIYFQGNSAPDKSGLPSDRFSAERTGGSVSTLTIQRTQQEDSAVYLCASSYRVQETQYFGPGTRLLVL.

A few counts support this clone. This chain connects TRBV29-1 to TRBJ1-1, with D perhaps TRBD1 (6 bases). V lost 2 bases and J 6 bases, leaving 19 bases between the germline ends. The CDR3 has 15 residues. Germline V gene lookup returns CDR1 SQVTM and CDR2 ANQGSEA. This CDR3 is CSVELQGRRGAEAFF. DNA of the CDR3: TGCAGCGTTGAACTCCAGGGGCGGAGGGGTGCTGAAGCTTTCTTT.

The V gene is TRBV7-2, the J gene TRBJ2-7, with 11 bases fitting TRBD1. V trimming: 5 bases; J trimming: 7 bases; junction bases outside the gene matches: 7. Germline loops: CDR1 SGHTA, CDR2 FQGNSA. This CDR3 spans 14 amino acids. CDR3 DNA: TGTGCCAGCAGCCCAGAGGGACAGGGGGGTGAGCAGTACTTC. It specifies CASSPEGQGGEQYF. Full variable domain (missing parts from reference TRBV7-2 and TRBJ2-7): GAGVSQSPSNKVTEKGKDVELRCDPISGHTALYWYRQSLGQGLEFLIYFQGNSAPDKSGLPSDRFSAERTGGSVSTLTIQRTQQEDSAVYLCASSPEGQGGEQYFGPGTRLTVT.

Only a few counts were recorded for this clone. J is TRBJ2-1 and V is TRBV7-2; TRBD1 matches 9 bases. J gave up 0 bases and V 6 bases, and 3 bases lay outside the gene matches. The CDR3 sequence is 15 residues long. Per the germline V gene, CDR1 is SGHTA and CDR2 is FQGNSA. CDR3 in amino acids: CASRRQGDSYNEQFF. In DNA, the CDR3 is TGTGCCAGCAGGCGACAGGGGGACTCCTACAATGAGCAGTTCTTC.

This clone has more than one count but fewer than ten. The chain carries TRBV7-9 and TRBJ1-1; D unclear. Germline values: CDR1 SEHNR, CDR2 FQNEAQ (reference sequence). This CDR3 has 13 residues. Trimming left V 0 bases short and J 1 base short, with 3 bases between. The CDR3: CASSLAGNTEAFF. Here the CDR3 DNA reads TGTGCCAGCAGCTTAGCGGGGAACACTGAAGCTTTCTTT.

This rearrangement joins TRBV28 to TRBJ2-4; tentatively, D is TRBD1 (6 bases). The germline gives CDR1 MDHEN, CDR2 SYDVKM. V lost 5 bases, J lost 9 bases, and 11 bases lay in between. This CDR3 is 12 amino acids long. The DNA for the CDR3 is TGTGCCAGCAGTGTCAGGGGTAGCATTCAGTACTTC. Protein: CASSVRGSIQYF.

This clone was recorded a few times. The CDR3 loop is CASNRVSGANVLTF. The DNA for the CDR3 is TGCGCCAGTAACAGGGTCTCTGGGGCCAACGTCCTGACTTTC. The gene calls are TRBV5-1 and TRBJ2-6; D is possibly TRBD1 (6 bases). The CDR3 contains 14 residues. Germline V CDR1 and CDR2: SGHRS, YFSETQ. V lost 8 bases and J 0 bases, leaving 9 bases between the germline ends. Variable domain in full (rest from reference TRBV5-1 and TRBJ2-6): KAGVTQTPRYLIKTRGQQVTLSCSPISGHRSVSWYQQTPGQGLQFLFEYFSETQRNKGNFPGRFSGRQFSNSRSEMNVSTLELGDSALYLCASNRVSGANVLTFGAGSRLTVL.

The chain recombines TRBV6-5 with TRBJ2-7; either TRBD1 or TRBD2 may supply D (5 bases each). CDR3 length: 13 amino acids. The germline V gene has CDR1 MNHEY and CDR2 SVGAGI. The V gene lost 6 bases and the J gene lost 4 bases, with 13 bases spanning the gap. This CDR3 reads CASSYPGGYEQYF. The CDR3 DNA is TGTGCCAGCAGCTACCCTGGGGGTTACGAGCAGTACTTC.

This chain links TRBV6-5 with TRBJ1-2; D is unclear. The CDR3 is 14 residues long. Germline V gives CDR1 MNHEY, CDR2 SVGAGI. V lost 0 bases to trimming and J lost 7 bases, with 12 bases between them. This chain's CDR3 is CASSYSRRPGGYTF. CDR3 bases: TGTGCCAGCAGTTACTCGCGCAGGCCCGGTGGCTACACCTTC.

The genes are TRBV10-2 and TRBJ2-1; D is undetermined. Trimming took off 3 bases at V and 10 bases at J, with 7 bases between the two ends. The CDR3 sequence is 11 residues long. The germline gives CDR1 WSHSY, CDR2 SAAADI. CDR3 in amino acids: CASSEGREQFF. DNA for the CDR3: TGCGCCAGCAGTGAAGGCCGGGAGCAGTTCTTC.

This clone came up a few times. The chain combines TRBV18 with TRBJ1-4; tentatively, D is TRBD1 (6 bases). V was clipped by 3 bases and J by 8 bases, with 13 bases between them. There are 14 residues in the CDR3. In germline, CDR1 is KGHSH, CDR2 LQKENI. The CDR3 DNA sequence: TGTGCCAGCTCACCGGTGGGGACACCCGAAAAACTGTTTTTT. It encodes CASSPVGTPEKLFF. Full variable domain (outside the CDR3, taken from reference TRBV18 and TRBJ1-4): NAGVMQNPRHLVRRRGQEARLRCSPMKGHSHVYWYRQLPEEGLKFMVYLQKENIIDESGMPKERFSAEFPKEGPSILRIQQVVRGDSAAYFCASSPVGTPEKLFFGSGTQLSVL.

This chain links TRBV4-1 with TRBJ2-1, with TRBD2 identical over 14 bases. V lost 6 bases and J lost 6; bases outside the gene matches: 4. CDR1 and CDR2 from the germline V gene are MGHRA and YSYEKL. CDR3 length equals 15 residues. The DNA of the CDR3 is TGCGCCAGCAGTCGGACTAGCGGGAGGTTCAATGAGCAGTTCTTC. Its translation is CASSRTSGRFNEQFF.

A few counts support this clone. The J gene is TRBJ1-2, the V gene TRBV6-5; D not certain. Trimming left V 2 bases short and J 4 bases short, with 2 bases between. The CDR3 has 11 residues. Germline CDR1 MNHEY, CDR2 SVGAGI. CDR3 sequence: CASSYGYGYTF. The DNA of the CDR3 is TGTGCCAGCAGTTACGGCTATGGCTACACCTTC.

V gene TRBV7-2 combines with J gene TRBJ1-5; TRBD1 might be the D (5 bases). Trimming took 1 base from V and 4 from J, leaving 8 bases between them. CDR1 SGHTA and CDR2 FQGNSA come from the germline V gene. This CDR3 is 14 amino acids long. This CDR3 reads CASSLGQLNQPQHF. In nucleotides, the CDR3 is TGTGCCAGCAGCTTAGGACAGCTTAATCAGCCCCAGCATTTT. The full variable domain, rest sourced from reference TRBV7-2 and TRBJ1-5, is GAGVSQSPSNKVTEKGKDVELRCDPISGHTALYWYRQSLGQGLEFLIYFQGNSAPDKSGLPSDRFSAERTGGSVSTLTIQRTQQEDSAVYLCASSLGQLNQPQHFGDGTRLSIL.

The gene calls are TRBV5-6 and TRBJ2-2; D gene uncertain. V dropped 3 bases and J dropped 6 bases, with 6 bases sitting between them. CDR1 and CDR2 (germline): SGHDT, YYEEEE. This CDR3 is built from 12 residues. The CDR3 spells CASSSYSGELFF. The CDR3 DNA reads TGTGCCAGCAGCTCCTACTCCGGGGAGCTGTTTTTT.

This clone was detected only a few times. Written as DNA, the CDR3 is TGCGCCAGCAGCGAAAGACTAGCGGGTCCCTACGAGCAGTACTTC. Its translation: CASSERLAGPYEQYF. The rearrangement links TRBV5-1 to TRBJ2-7; TRBD2 aligns across 10 bases. V was pared by 4 bases and J by 2 bases, with 6 bases of the junction left unmatched. Germline V CDR1 and CDR2: SGHRS, YFSETQ. The CDR3 length is 15 residues.

The V gene is TRBV7-9, the J gene TRBJ2-2; D gene uncertain. V lost 2 bases, J lost 2 bases, and 9 bases lay in between. This CDR3 is 15 amino acids long. Germline V gene sequence: CDR1 SEHNR, CDR2 FQNEAQ (reference sequence). CDR3 in DNA: TGTGCCAGCAGCTTATTGGACGGAAACACCGGGGAGCTGTTTTTT. Amino acids: CASSLLDGNTGELFF. Supplemented by reference TRBV7-9 and TRBJ2-2, the full variable domain reads DTGVSQNPRHKITKRGQNVTFRCDPISEHNRLYWYRQTLGQGPEFLTYFQNEAQLEKSRLLSDRFSAERPKGSFSTLEIQRTEQGDSAMYLCASSLLDGNTGELFFGEGSRLTVL.

CDR3 sequence: CASSYSFNEGGETQYF. CDR3 nucleotides: TGTGCCAGCAGTTACTCATTTAACGAGGGTGGGGAGACCCAGTACTTC. This sequence joins TRBV6-5 and TRBJ2-5; a weak D match, TRBD2 (5 bases). V was cut by 0 bases and J by 5 bases, with 16 bases left in between. The CDR3 sequence is 16 residues long. Looked up from germline, CDR1 is MNHEY and CDR2 is SVGAGI.

The chain carries TRBV30 and TRBJ2-1; unclear D gene. The V gene lost 3 bases and the J gene lost 6 bases, with 12 bases spanning the gap. The CDR3 runs 13 residues. CDR1 is GTSNPN and CDR2 is SVGIG in the germline V gene (reference sequence). The CDR3 DNA reads as TGTGCCTGGAGCCAAACGATAAGCAATGAGCAGTTCTTC. Encoded protein: CAWSQTISNEQFF.